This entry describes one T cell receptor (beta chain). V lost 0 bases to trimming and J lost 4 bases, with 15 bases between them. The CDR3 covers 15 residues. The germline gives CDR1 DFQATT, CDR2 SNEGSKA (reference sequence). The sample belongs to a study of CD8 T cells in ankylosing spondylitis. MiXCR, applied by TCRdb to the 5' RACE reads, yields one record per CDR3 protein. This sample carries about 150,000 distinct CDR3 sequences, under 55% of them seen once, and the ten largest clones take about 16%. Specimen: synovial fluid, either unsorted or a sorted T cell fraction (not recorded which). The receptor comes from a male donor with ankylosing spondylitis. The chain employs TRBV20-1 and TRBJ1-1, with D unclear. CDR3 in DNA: TGCAGTGCTAGAGATGTTGGGCGCGAGTTCACTGAAGCTTTCTTT. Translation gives CSARDVGREFTEAFF.